What follows are 11 T cell receptor beta chains derived from one specimen sequenced in a study of T cells after yellow fever vaccination (dated by TCRdb to the late 2010s). The library was built by means of 5' RACE. The run used an Illumina HiSeq 2500. The public reads were quality trimmed at Q25 with fastp and then assembled into clones with MiXCR by TCRdb, keeping productive beta chains. One record per CDR3 amino acid sequence lists the most common genes and DNA. Present in this sample are about 630,000 distinct CDR3 sequences, roughly 12% of which were seen just once. The ten largest clones add up to 14% to 15% of the sample. In the paper's terms, the treatment or condition label means: live attenuated yellow fever vaccine strain. The sequenced sample was PBMCs, obtained on the day of the yellow fever booster vaccination. The origin of the receptors is a man aged 25-45 years who received the YFV17D yellow fever vaccine.

This clonotype has just a few counts. The CDR3 DNA reads TGTGCCAGCAGCTTAATGGGGGCGCAACAAGAGACCCAGTACTTC. Its protein is CASSLMGAQQETQYF. V and J are TRBV7-8 and TRBJ2-5, with D maybe TRBD1 (6 bases). The CDR3 sequence is 15 residues long. Looked up from germline, CDR1 is SGHVS and CDR2 is FQNEAQ. V lost 2 bases to trimming and J lost 2 bases, with 12 bases between them.

This clonotype occurred many times. The missing conserved phenylalanine or tryptophan at the end of this CDR3 makes a read error likely. No DNA is shown, since the ends of the CDR3 on it are uncertain; the CDR3 is the one TCRdb lists. V gene TRBV6-2 or TRBV6-3 combines with J gene TRBJ1-2. Per the germline V gene, CDR1 is MNHEY and CDR2 is SVGEGT. The CDR3 has 14 amino acids, counting both end residues. This CDR3 reads CASNEGSSRRLDFV.

V gene TRBV27 combines with J gene TRBJ2-7; 7 nucleotides align to TRBD1. V gave up 6 bases and J gave up 4 bases; unmatched junction bases: 9. The CDR3 is 14 residues long. Germline V lookup: CDR1 MNHEY, CDR2 SMNVEV (reference sequence). CDR3 sequence: CASRIRTGPYEQYF. The CDR3 nucleotides are TGTGCCAGCAGAATTAGGACAGGACCTTACGAGCAGTACTTC.

This clonotype showed up just a few times. CDR3 residues: CSAPSGPYEQYF. As DNA, the CDR3 is TGCAGTGCTCCCTCGGGGCCCTACGAGCAGTACTTC. This chain uses TRBV20-1 with TRBJ2-7; either TRBD1 or TRBD2 may fit D (5 bases each). The germline CDR1 and CDR2 sequences are DFQATT and SNEGSKA (reference sequence). This CDR3 has 12 amino acids. The germline V and J ends were trimmed by 5 bases and 2 bases, with 10 bases remaining between them.

This clonotype has only one observation. The chain is built from TRBV20-1 and TRBJ2-5; 14 nucleotides align to TRBD2. The CDR3 spans 14 residues. Germline V CDR1 and CDR2: DFQATT, SNEGSKA (reference sequence). CDR3 loop: CSTGLAGVGETQYF. The CDR3 DNA is TGCAGCACGGGACTAGCGGGAGTTGGTGAGACCCAGTACTTC.

The chain couples TRBV29-1 to TRBJ2-3, with D unclear. V lost 3 bases and J 3 bases, leaving 10 bases between the germline ends. Germline V gene lookup returns CDR1 SQVTM and CDR2 ANQGSEA. The CDR3 totals 13 residues. In DNA form, the CDR3 reads TGCAGCGTTGATTCCGGGTCGACAGATACGCAGTATTTT. Its protein is CSVDSGSTDTQYF.

The chain couples TRBV4-3 to TRBJ2-1; D is perhaps TRBD2 (6 bases). V dropped 1 base and J dropped 9 bases, with 13 bases sitting between them. The CDR3 is 14 residues long. The germline V gene has CDR1 LGHNA and CDR2 YSLEER. DNA for the CDR3: TGCGCCAGCAGCCAAGTCGGGCGGGATACTGAGCAGTTCTTC. Amino acid sequence: CASSQVGRDTEQFF.

The rearrangement uses TRBV27 and TRBJ2-7; TRBD1 might be the D (8 bases). The CDR3 has 17 amino acids. Trimming removed 4 bases at V and 5 bases at J, with 24 bases between. Germline V CDR1 and CDR2: MNHEY, SMNVEV (reference sequence). Here the CDR3 DNA reads TGTGCCAGCAGTTCGGGGAGGGGGGGGACAGGTAGCAACGAGCAGTACTTC. Its translation: CASSSGRGGTGSNEQYF.

The chain employs TRBV5-1 and TRBJ2-3; 10 bases line up with TRBD2. With 7 bases clipped from V and 5 bases from J, the junction kept 13 bases outside the gene matches. Germline V gives CDR1 SGHRS, CDR2 YFSETQ. CDR3 length: 16 amino acids. This CDR3 is CASWRGSGRAIDTQYF. CDR3 in DNA: TGCGCCAGCTGGAGGGGAAGCGGGAGGGCCATAGATACGCAGTATTTT.

This clonotype was detected a few times. The chain combines TRBV7-9 with TRBJ2-1; 8 bases map to TRBD2. J lost 9 bases, V lost 1 base, and 8 bases had no gene match. The CDR3 spans 15 residues. CDR1 and CDR2 from the germline V gene are SEHNR and FQNEAQ (reference sequence). The DNA for the CDR3 is TGTGCCAGCAGCTTAGGCCCAGCGGGAGCAAGTGAGCAGTTCTTC. This sequence encodes CASSLGPAGASEQFF. The entire variable domain, with the rest obtained from reference TRBV7-9 and TRBJ2-1, is as follows: DTGVSQNPRHKITKRGQNVTFRCDPISEHNRLYWYRQTLGQGPEFLTYFQNEAQLEKSRLLSDRFSAERPKGSFSTLEIQRTEQGDSAMYLCASSLGPAGASEQFFGPGTRLTVL.

This clonotype has a single count. The chain recombines TRBV7-2 with TRBJ2-5; no clear D. From germline, CDR1 is SGHTA and CDR2 FQGNSA. The CDR3 loop spans 12 amino acids. The V gene lost 4 bases and the J gene lost 6 bases, with 9 bases spanning the gap. This chain's CDR3 is CASSSYAKTQYF. The CDR3 DNA reads as TGTGCCAGCAGCTCCTACGCAAAGACCCAGTACTTC.